Below, 32 T cell receptor beta chains from the same sample are listed, as sequenced in a study of regulatory T cells in long-lasting Graves disease. In building TCR beta libraries, iRepertoire HTBI primers were used together with Arm-PCR of CDR3 regions. TCRdb re-analysed the multiplex PCR reads in MiXCR, keeping a single row per CDR3 protein. The sample holds 600,000 to 650,000 distinct CDR3 sequences, 15% to 20% seen once. As for time point: newly diagnosed GD, antithyroid drugs for less than 3 months. RNA from PBMCs was the source of the TCR library. These same records also appear under a second study, on T cells in Graves' hyperthyroidism and ophthalmopathy.

Source: peripheral blood mononuclear cells (PBMCs), taken at new diagnosis, from a patient treated with antithyroid drugs. The receptors come from a woman younger than 45 with Graves disease.

This clonotype was detected many times. The rearrangement links TRBV28 to TRBJ2-7, with 12 bases fitting TRBD2. CDR3 length equals 13 residues. CDR1 and CDR2 from the germline V gene are MDHEN and SYDVKM. V shed 6 bases, J shed 3 bases, and the junction held 0 bases outside the gene matches. The CDR3 here is CASRTSGSYEQYF. CDR3 nucleotides: TGTGCCAGCAGGACTAGCGGGAGCTACGAGCAGTACTTC.

This clonotype was observed at least ten times. J is TRBJ2-7 and V is TRBV28, with 7 nucleotides matching TRBD1. Germline V gene sequence: CDR1 MDHEN, CDR2 SYDVKM. V lost 5 bases and J lost 1; bases outside the gene matches: 14. This CDR3 has 17 residues. The CDR3 sequence is CASSTQTDRQVSYEQYF. CDR3 nucleotides: TGTGCCAGCAGTACCCAAACGGACAGGCAAGTTTCCTACGAGCAGTACTTC.

The table lists this clonotype with a few counts. This chain connects TRBV14 to TRBJ2-7; D is ambiguous. CDR1 is SGHDN and CDR2 is FVKESK in the germline V gene. Deletions cut 8 bases from V and 6 bases from J, with 14 bases between. The CDR3 contains 12 residues. CDR3 DNA sequence: TGTGCCAGCGGCGCGGATCCGGGCGAGCAGTACTTC. This sequence encodes CASGADPGEQYF.

The chain combines TRBV12-3 or TRBV12-4 with TRBJ2-5, with D perhaps TRBD1 or TRBD2 (6 bases each). Trimming left V 8 bases short and J 3 bases short, with 16 bases between. This CDR3 is 14 amino acids long. The CDR3 DNA reads TGTGCCAGCGAAGAGGGGGGAGTGGAAGAGACCCAGTACTTC. It is translated as CASEEGGVEETQYF.

This chain links TRBV18 with TRBJ1-4; 7 nucleotides line up with TRBD1. This CDR3 has 14 amino acids. Trimming took 3 bases from V and 6 from J; bases not matched to a gene: 4. Per germline, CDR1 KGHSH and CDR2 LQKENI. The CDR3 DNA reads as TGTGCCAGCTCACCCAGGGGGAGTGATGAAAAACTGTTTTTT. Its translation is CASSPRGSDEKLFF.

This clonotype showed up just a few times. This chain uses TRBV9 with TRBJ1-3; tentatively, D is TRBD1 (5 bases). Germline CDR1 reads SGDLS; CDR2 reads YYNGEE. V was pared by 0 bases and J by 11 bases, with 15 bases between. CDR3 size: 14 residues. CDR3 DNA: TGTGCCAGCAGCGTAGAGGGGCAGGGTGGCTCCATATATTTT. Protein sequence: CASSVEGQGGSIYF.

This clonotype was seen a handful of times. The chain has TRBV2 and TRBJ2-5, with D perhaps given as TRBD1 or TRBD2 (5 bases each). Deletions cut 6 bases from V and 0 bases from J, with 14 bases between. This CDR3 has 15 residues. Germline CDR1 is SNHLY and CDR2 is FYNNEI. The CDR3 here is CASSAGTAYQETQYF. In nucleotides, the CDR3 is TGTGCCAGCAGCGCCGGGACGGCGTACCAAGAGACCCAGTACTTC.

V and J are TRBV28 and TRBJ2-5, with 9 nucleotides matching TRBD2. Germline trimming cut 1 base from V and 0 bases from J; bases unmatched to any gene: 3. In germline, CDR1 is MDHEN, CDR2 SYDVKM. The CDR3 contains 16 residues. The CDR3 DNA sequence: TGTGCCAGCAGTTTATCGGTAGCGGGAGACCAAGAGACCCAGTACTTC. The encoded protein is CASSLSVAGDQETQYF.

This clonotype has at least ten counts. This sequence joins TRBV11-3 and TRBJ1-1; TRBD1 is a possible D gene (5 bases). The CDR3 has 18 amino acids. V was pared by 1 base and J by 2 bases, with 20 bases between. Germline-derived CDR1 and CDR2 are SGHNT and YENEEA. The CDR3 DNA sequence: TGTGCCAGCAGCTTAGCCTCCTCCTGGGGGAAAGGAAACACTGAAGCTTTCTTT. Translated, it gives CASSLASSWGKGNTEAFF.

This clonotype was detected ten times or more. V and J are TRBV7-9 and TRBJ1-4; D is uncertain. The CDR3 covers 12 residues. The germline V gene encodes CDR1 SEHNR and CDR2 FQNEAQ (reference sequence). Between the trimmed V and J ends, which lost 5 bases and 12 bases, there was a span of 13 bases. The CDR3: CASSAQTTELFF. The CDR3 nucleotides are TGTGCCAGCAGCGCCCAGACAACCGAACTGTTTTTT.

The V call is TRBV12-3 or TRBV12-4, the J call TRBJ1-6, with D possibly TRBD1 on 6 matching bases. The CDR3 contains 17 residues. With 3 bases removed from V and 9 bases from J, the gap between germline ends came to 21 bases. Here the CDR3 DNA reads TGTGCCAGCAGTTTGTTTTTCAGGGGAAAAGTTGGTTCACCCCTCCACTTT. As protein: CASSLFFRGKVGSPLHF.

This clonotype was counted only a few times. The chain combines TRBV10-3 with TRBJ1-3, with a possible D match to TRBD1 (6 bases). This CDR3 has 17 residues. In germline, CDR1 is ENHRY, CDR2 SYGVKD. V lost 0 bases, J lost 4 bases, and 16 bases lay in between. CDR3 sequence reads: CAISESTGRGAGNTIYF. The CDR3 DNA sequence: TGTGCCATCAGTGAGTCGACCGGCAGGGGAGCCGGAAACACCATATATTTT.

In its sample, this clonotype was seen many times. CDR3 residues: CASSHLDTSGANVLTF. CDR3 nucleotides: TGTGCCAGCAGCCACCTAGACACGTCTGGGGCCAACGTCCTGACTTTC. The chain links TRBV27 to TRBJ2-6; no definite D call. The germline V and J ends were trimmed by 6 bases and 1 base, with 13 bases remaining between them. The CDR3 covers 16 residues. The germline gives CDR1 MNHEY, CDR2 SMNVEV (reference sequence).

Turning to this clonotype: The junction departs from germline at one end; a sequencing error may be responsible. This sequence joins TRBV6-5 and TRBJ1-5; D perhaps matches TRBD1 (6 bases). The CDR3 loop spans 16 amino acids. CDR1 and CDR2 (germline): MNHEY, SVGAGI. DNA for the CDR3: TGTGCCAGCATTTACACTCCTGTGCAGGGGACTCAGCCCCAGCATTTT. This translates into CASIYTPVQGTQPQHF.

The CDR3 region has the DNA TGTGCCAGCAGCCCGGAACCAGGACTAGCGGGAGCGACAATCAATGAGCAGTTCTTC. Protein sequence: CASSPEPGLAGATINEQFF. The rearrangement uses TRBV5-4 and TRBJ2-1, with 13 bases lining up with TRBD2. The V segment lost 4 bases and the J segment 6 bases; nucleotides outside the gene matches: 16. Germline V gene lookup returns CDR1 SGHNT and CDR2 YYREEE (reference sequence). CDR3 length: 19 amino acids. The full variable domain, its missing parts supplied by reference TRBV5-4 and TRBJ2-1, is ETGVTQSPTHLIKTRGQQVTLRCSSQSGHNTVSWYQQALGQGPQFIFQYYREEENGRGNFPPRFSGLQFPNYSSELNVNALELDDSALYLCASSPEPGLAGATINEQFFGPGTRLTVL.

This sequence joins TRBV7-9 and TRBJ2-2, with 8 bases that match TRBD2. The CDR3 runs 15 residues. Trimming at V came to 4 bases and at J to 5 bases, leaving 6 bases not matched to a gene. Germline CDR1 and CDR2: SEHNR and FQNEAQ (reference sequence). The DNA of the CDR3 is TGTGCCAGCAGCTCAGCGGGAGTTGTGACCGGGGAGCTGTTTTTT. Translated: CASSSAGVVTGELFF.

CDR3 coding DNA: TGTGCCAGCAGCCTAACATCACAGATACTCTCCTACGAGCAGTACTTC. This gives the protein CASSLTSQILSYEQYF. This rearrangement joins TRBV7-2 to TRBJ2-7, with D unclear. CDR1 is SGHTA and CDR2 is FQGNSA in the germline V gene. Trimming removed 5 bases at V and 0 bases at J, with 17 bases between. CDR3 length equals 16 residues.

This clonotype has just a few counts. The V and J genes are TRBV27 and TRBJ2-2, with D perhaps being TRBD1 or TRBD2 (7 bases each). The germline V gene has CDR1 MNHEY and CDR2 SMNVEV (reference sequence). Deletions cut 0 bases from V and 5 bases from J, with 16 bases between. CDR3 size: 17 residues. This CDR3 reads CASSLSPVRGGTGELFF. CDR3 DNA: TGTGCCAGCAGTTTATCTCCGGTCAGGGGGGGGACCGGGGAGCTGTTTTTT.

The chain is built from TRBV7-9 and TRBJ1-6; unclear D gene. V lost 4 bases and J lost 7, with 17 bases in between. There are 16 residues in the CDR3. CDR1 is SEHNR and CDR2 is FQNEAQ in the germline V gene (reference sequence). CDR3 amino acids: CASSSPREALNSPLHF. For the CDR3, the DNA is TGTGCCAGCAGCTCCCCGCGAGAAGCCCTAAATTCACCCCTCCACTTT.

This clonotype was seen more than once but under ten times. The chain has TRBV4-1 and TRBJ2-5; 7 bases map to TRBD1. V lost 4 bases, J lost 2 bases, and 7 bases stayed unmatched. Germline assignment: CDR1 MGHRA and CDR2 YSYEKL. CDR3 length: 15 amino acids. This chain's CDR3 is CASSPRDSSQETQYF. The CDR3 nucleotides read TGCGCCAGCAGCCCGAGGGACAGCTCACAAGAGACCCAGTACTTC.

The table lists this clonotype with many counts. The chain combines TRBV6-2 or TRBV6-3 with TRBJ2-7; the match to TRBD2 covers 7 bases. This CDR3 has 14 amino acids. The germline V gene encodes CDR1 MNHEY and CDR2 SVGEGT. Trimming cost V 5 bases and J 4 bases; bases outside gene matches: 8. The CDR3 protein is CASSRRDGGYEQYF. The CDR3 bases are TGTGCCAGCAGTCGCCGGGACGGGGGGTACGAGCAGTACTTC.

A single count supports this clonotype. The chain has TRBV12-3 or TRBV12-4 and TRBJ1-3; a weak D match, TRBD1 (5 bases). The CDR3 is 13 amino acids. Trimming cost V 11 bases and J 3 bases, with 14 bases left between them. The CDR3 protein is CALRQGGGNTIYF. The CDR3 coding sequence is TGTGCCCTACGTCAGGGAGGTGGAAACACCATATATTTT.

This clonotype was recorded many times. V usage is TRBV20-1 and J usage is TRBJ1-2; the match to TRBD1 covers 9 bases. Germline V gene lookup returns CDR1 DFQATT and CDR2 SNEGSKA (reference sequence). The CDR3 length is 14 residues. The V gene end was trimmed by 3 bases and the J gene end by 8 bases; junction bases not matched to a gene: 10. This CDR3 is CSASTLQGADGYTF. The CDR3 nucleotides read TGCAGTGCTAGTACCCTACAGGGGGCTGACGGCTACACCTTC.

This clonotype was recorded many times. The V and J genes are TRBV28 and TRBJ1-4; 7 nucleotides match TRBD1. The germline gives CDR1 MDHEN, CDR2 SYDVKM. The CDR3 extends over 16 amino acids. V was pared by 5 bases and J by 0 bases, with 6 bases of the junction left unmatched. CDR3 nucleotide sequence: TGTGCCAGCAGTCAAAAGGGGGCGGCAACTAATGAAAAACTGTTTTTT. It translates to CASSQKGAATNEKLFF.

V and J are TRBV7-8 and TRBJ2-1, with TRBD2 identical over 13 bases. The CDR3 runs 22 residues. Germline V CDR1 and CDR2: SGHVS, FQNEAQ. With 1 base clipped from V and 0 bases from J, the junction kept 15 bases outside the gene matches. CDR3 sequence: CASSLEPRRTSGRPFSYNEQFF. The CDR3 DNA is TGTGCCAGCAGCTTAGAGCCCCGTCGGACTAGCGGGAGACCCTTCTCCTACAATGAGCAGTTCTTC.

This rearrangement joins TRBV7-2 to TRBJ2-5, with TRBD1 matching over 8 bases. Germline CDR1 is SGHTA and CDR2 is FQGNSA. The ends lost 5 bases at V and 4 bases at J; junction bases unmatched: 6. The length of the CDR3 is 14 residues. The CDR3 protein is CASSQTGGRETQYF. CDR3 sequence (DNA): TGTGCCAGCAGCCAAACAGGGGGTCGAGAGACCCAGTACTTC.

This clonotype showed up just a few times. This sequence joins TRBV4-1 and TRBJ1-1; D gene ambiguous. V dropped 5 bases and J dropped 0 bases, with 10 bases sitting between them. CDR1 is MGHRA and CDR2 is YSYEKL in the germline V gene. This CDR3 has 14 amino acids. The CDR3 nucleotides read TGCGCCAGCAGCTTTCAGGATATGAACACTGAAGCTTTCTTT. Encoded protein: CASSFQDMNTEAFF.

The V and J genes are TRBV5-8 and TRBJ1-6, with D possibly matching TRBD1 (5 bases). V was shortened by 2 bases and J by 6 bases, with 9 bases between the two germline ends. CDR1 is SGHTS, CDR2 YDEGEE, per germline. CDR3 size: 14 residues. In DNA, the CDR3 is TGTGCCAGCAGCTTCTCAGGGATTAATTCACCCCTCCACTTT. It specifies CASSFSGINSPLHF.

The rearrangement links TRBV2 to TRBJ1-5; 9 bases map to TRBD1. J gave up 8 bases and V 4 bases, and 9 bases lay outside the gene matches. The CDR3 is 15 residues long. CDR1 is SNHLY and CDR2 is FYNNEI in the germline V gene. The CDR3 loop is CASSGTGALSEPQHF. The CDR3 nucleotides are TGTGCCAGCAGTGGGACAGGGGCCCTCTCGGAGCCCCAGCATTTT.

There are many counts of this clonotype. This chain connects TRBV6-1 to TRBJ2-7, with TRBD1 matching over 7 bases. V shed 6 bases and J 3 bases; nucleotides not matched to a gene: 11. The germline gives CDR1 MNHNS, CDR2 SASEGT. CDR3 length equals 15 residues. CDR3 bases: TGTGCCAGCAGCACGAGGGACAGCAGGTTCTACGAGCAGTACTTC. Its protein is CASSTRDSRFYEQYF.

This chain uses TRBV6-1 with TRBJ1-2; TRBD1 agrees at 9 bases. CDR1 MNHNS and CDR2 SASEGT come from the germline V gene. Trimming removed 6 bases from V and 5 bases from J; junction bases left unmatched: 16. The CDR3 is 17 amino acids. The CDR3 sequence is CASRGQGGPQLLYGYTF. CDR3 DNA sequence: TGTGCCAGCAGGGGACAGGGTGGGCCCCAACTCCTTTATGGCTACACCTTC.

This clonotype was recorded a few times. The chain employs TRBV29-1 and TRBJ2-2; D unclear. Germline V CDR1 and CDR2: SQVTM, ANQGSEA. With 7 bases removed from V and 6 bases from J, the gap between germline ends came to 21 bases. The CDR3 contains 15 residues. The CDR3 sequence is CSGKRGGIPSGELFF. CDR3 DNA sequence: TGCAGCGGCAAACGCGGTGGGATTCCTTCCGGGGAGCTGTTTTTT.